This T cell receptor beta chain emerged from a study of control samples from healthy donors and cancer patients. Profiled with immunoSEQ multiplex PCR; TCRdb holds only in-frame clones, not every one. Here the sample spans some 200,000 clones, about 95% being singletons. This CDR3 is built from 16 residues. Deletions cut 5 bases from V and 7 bases from J, with 20 bases between. CDR1 LNHDA and CDR2 SQIVND come from the germline V gene (reference sequence). V is TRBV19 and J is TRBJ2-2; a possible D gene is TRBD2 (6 bases). The sample taken for sequencing was blood. This receptor was identified in a man between 45 and 60 years old in good health. The CDR3 protein is CASSPDQVGRSGELFF. For the CDR3, the DNA is TGTGCCAGTAGTCCCGACCAGGTGGGGAGGAGCGGGGAGCTGTTTTTT. Drawing the rest from reference TRBV19 and TRBJ2-2, the complete variable domain is DGGITQSPKYLFRKEGQNVTLSCEQNLNHDAMYWYRQDPGQGLRLIYYSQIVNDFQKGDIAEGYSVSREKKESFPLTVTSAQKNPTAFYLCASSPDQVGRSGELFFGEGSRLTVL.